This T cell receptor beta chain was retrieved from a study of Ad26.COV2.S vaccination and SARS-CoV-2 variants. On the study more broadly: Once or twice, 56 days apart, Ad26.COV2.S was delivered intramuscularly. Study-wide points: Spike-specific TCR breadth was greater after Ad26.COV2.S than placebo. Breadth measured for non-spike TCRs was similar across vaccine and placebo recipients.

Stated treatment: about 20 received Ad26.COV2.S at low or high dose, single or two shots; several received placebo; per-sample allocation not given. Following the first vaccine or placebo injection, samples were taken on day 63. What was given as vaccine was an Ad26 vector encoding Wuhan-strain SARS-CoV-2 spike. The CDR3 has 15 amino acids. CDR1 and CDR2 from the germline V gene are LNHDA and SQIVND (reference sequence). Trimming removed 5 bases from V and 7 bases from J; junction bases left unmatched: 8. Assay: immunoSEQ multiplex PCR; the TCRdb copy retains only in-frame clones and omits some. The sample lists over 400,000 clones, 80% to 90% occurring once. In regard to this clone: Its antigen is not identified.

The rearrangement joins TRBV19 to TRBJ1-5, with 10 bases matching TRBD1. The sequencing used peripheral blood, collected in a trial of Ad26.COV2.S vaccine versus placebo. This clonotype was obtained from a person aged 18-65 years who received the Ad26.COV2.S COVID-19 vaccine or a placebo. CDR3 in DNA: TGTGCCAGTAGTCCCCAGGACAGGGGGAGCCAGCCCCAGCATTTT. As protein: CASSPQDRGSQPQHF.